These 15 T cell receptor beta chains originate from one sample sequenced in a study of beta chain features in type 1 diabetes (dated by TCRdb to 2016 to 2019). Libraries were constructed by the immunoSEQ multiplex PCR assay. The High Capacity cDNA Reverse Transcription Kit was used to reverse transcribe all of the isolated RNA, meaning that expressed TCRB transcripts were what got sequenced. In its TCRdb copy, this immuneACCESS table keeps in-frame sequences only and misses some clones. Where compared with another copy, unresolved V genes explain less than half of these, and the others have no known cause. Here the sample has under 450,000 clones; more than 11% occur a single time. The ten largest account for about 0.04% of the sample. Sequenced input: naive CD4+ T cells from blood. Reading the label with the study, this specimen's cell subset or site is: true naive CD4+ T cells. The receptor source for this set is a man younger than 45 in good health.

This chain uses TRBV14 with TRBJ2-5, with D uncertain. With 0 bases removed from V and 4 bases from J, the gap between germline ends came to 18 bases. The CDR3 loop spans 17 amino acids. CDR1 is SGHDN, CDR2 FVKESK, per germline. The CDR3 nucleotides are TGTGCCAGCAGCCAAGATCGGGTTGGGAACTTCCGAGAGACCCAGTACTTC. Encoded protein: CASSQDRVGNFRETQYF.

The V and J genes are TRBV18 and TRBJ2-1, with 9 bases that match TRBD2. The V segment lost 6 bases and the J segment 5 bases; nucleotides outside the gene matches: 2. From germline, CDR1 is KGHSH and CDR2 LQKENI. The CDR3 has 13 amino acids. The CDR3 is CASSASGDNEQFF. The CDR3 DNA reads TGTGCCAGCTCGGCTAGCGGGGACAATGAGCAGTTCTTC.

This clone was found a few times. The chain joins TRBV4-1 to TRBJ1-2; no definite D call. The CDR3 has 14 residues. V gave up 0 bases and J gave up 4 bases, with 9 bases separating them. Germline CDR1 MGHRA, CDR2 YSYEKL. The CDR3 loop reads CASSQEGTGYGYTF. The DNA for the CDR3 is TGCGCCAGCAGCCAAGAAGGCACCGGCTATGGCTACACCTTC.

This rearrangement joins TRBV5-6 to TRBJ2-7, with D possibly TRBD2 on 5 matching bases. Germline loops: CDR1 SGHDT, CDR2 YYEEEE. This CDR3 is 14 amino acids long. Trimming took 6 bases from V and 2 from J, leaving 15 bases between them. Here the CDR3 DNA reads TGTGCCAGCAAAACTAGTATTTTTCCCTACGAGCAGTACGTC. It specifies CASKTSIFPYEQYV.

This clone was found a few times. V usage is TRBV25-1 and J usage is TRBJ2-5; 10 nucleotides line up with TRBD1. V dropped 2 bases and J dropped 5; count of bases not matched to a gene: 2. Looked up from germline, CDR1 is MGHDK and CDR2 is SYGVNS. The CDR3 loop spans 14 amino acids. The CDR3 region has the DNA TGTGCCAGCAGTGAACCGGACAGGGGGGAGACCCAGTACTTC. Encoded protein: CASSEPDRGETQYF. The full variable domain, rest sourced from reference TRBV25-1 and TRBJ2-5, is EADIYQTPRYLVIGTGKKITLECSQTMGHDKMYWYQQDPGMELHLIHYSYGVNSTEKGDLSSESTVSRIRTEHFPLTLESARPSHTSQYLCASSEPDRGETQYFGPGTRLLVL.

This clone was counted between two and nine times. The rearrangement joins TRBV4-1 to TRBJ2-1; D call uncertain. There are 13 residues in the CDR3. Germline V gives CDR1 MGHRA, CDR2 YSYEKL. Trimming removed 3 bases from V and 9 bases from J, with 12 bases in between. DNA for the CDR3: TGCGCCAGCAGCCAGGAACCCTTCGGTGAGCAGTTCTTC. Its translation: CASSQEPFGEQFF.

This chain uses TRBV7-2 with TRBJ1-2, with TRBD1 identical over 8 bases. Trimming removed 5 bases from V and 5 bases from J; junction bases left unmatched: 7. The CDR3 consists of 14 residues. From germline, CDR1 is SGHTA and CDR2 FQGNSA. The CDR3 here is CASSTGTGGYGYTF. CDR3 DNA: TGTGCCAGCAGCACAGGGACAGGTGGATATGGCTACACCTTC.

This clone was found a few times. In this CDR3 the conserved last residue, phenylalanine or tryptophan, is missing, so a read error is likely. The DNA is left out, because the CDR3 cannot be placed on it with certainty; the CDR3 is given as TCRdb lists it. This chain connects TRBV2 to TRBJ2-3; TRBD2 is the table's D call, not checked against the DNA. The CDR3 comprises 12 residues, both ends counted. The germline V gene encodes CDR1 SNHLY and CDR2 FYNNEI. The CDR3 loop is CASSTTGTSTSV.

This clone was seen a handful of times. V is TRBV4-3 and J is TRBJ2-7; D uncertain. The germline V and J ends were trimmed by 0 bases and 3 bases, with 12 bases remaining between them. The CDR3 is 15 amino acids. Per the germline V gene, CDR1 is LGHNA and CDR2 is YSLEER. In DNA, the CDR3 is TGCGCCAGCAGCCAAGAGGTCGGCCTACTCTACGAGCAGTACTTC. Translating it yields CASSQEVGLLYEQYF.

V gene TRBV7-2 combines with J gene TRBJ2-1, with D unresolved. Between the trimmed V and J ends, which lost 5 bases and 10 bases, there was a span of 12 bases. This CDR3 is built from 12 residues. Germline CDR1 is SGHTA and CDR2 is FQGNSA. The CDR3 DNA follows: TGTGCCAGCAGCCACGATGTCCGCGAGCAGTTCTTC. Translating gives CASSHDVREQFF.

This clone was picked up a small number of times. The gene calls are TRBV9 and TRBJ2-1; TRBD1 aligns across 7 bases. The trim removed 1 base at V and 6 bases at J, leaving 4 bases unmatched. CDR3 length equals 14 residues. In germline, CDR1 is SGDLS, CDR2 YYNGEE. The CDR3 region is CASSVRDSVNEQFF. The DNA for the CDR3 is TGTGCCAGCAGCGTACGGGACAGTGTCAATGAGCAGTTCTTC.

This clone was detected only a few times. The chain joins TRBV7-3 to TRBJ2-1; TRBD2 agrees at 8 bases. Trimming removed 0 bases from V and 9 bases from J; junction bases left unmatched: 7. Germline assignment: CDR1 SGHTA and CDR2 FQGTGA. The CDR3 spans 15 residues. CDR3 in DNA: TGTGCCAGCAGCTTAACAGGGACTAGGGAGGTTGAGCAGTTCTTC. The encoded protein is CASSLTGTREVEQFF. Together with reference TRBV7-3 and TRBJ2-1, the CDR3 gives the full variable domain: GAGVSQTPSNKVTEKGKYVELRCDPISGHTALYWYRQSLGQGPEFLIYFQGTGAADDSGLPNDRFFAVRPEGSVSTLKIQRTERGDSAVYLCASSLTGTREVEQFFGPGTRLTVL.

The sample holds a few counts of this clone. The V call is TRBV10-3, the J call TRBJ2-2, with 8 nucleotides matching TRBD2. In germline, CDR1 is ENHRY, CDR2 SYGVKD. V trimming: 4 bases; J trimming: 5 bases; junction bases outside the gene matches: 6. The CDR3 has 15 amino acids. CDR3 sequence reads: CAISASGSWTGELFF. For the CDR3, the DNA is TGTGCCATCAGTGCCAGCGGGAGTTGGACCGGGGAGCTGTTTTTT.

This clone has more than one count but fewer than ten. The chain carries TRBV9 and TRBJ2-5; D might be TRBD2 (5 bases). Germline loops: CDR1 SGDLS, CDR2 YYNGEE. The CDR3 is 15 amino acids. V lost 2 bases, J lost 5 bases, and 16 bases lay in between. CDR3 in DNA: TGTGCCAGCAGCGTTTTACTAGGAGTTCGCGAGACCCAGTACTTC. Amino acid sequence: CASSVLLGVRETQYF.

This clone was seen more than once but under ten times. Mismatch with germline at one junction end may stem from a read error. The CDR3 protein is CASSLAASAYNEQFF. In DNA form, the CDR3 reads TGTGCTAGCAGCTTAGCGGCTAGCGCATACAATGAGCAGTTCTTC. V usage is TRBV7-7 and J usage is TRBJ2-1; D possibly corresponds to TRBD2 (6 bases). Looked up from germline, CDR1 is SSHAT and CDR2 is FNYEAQ (reference sequence). The CDR3 extends over 15 amino acids.